This T cell receptor (beta chain) came from a study of cytomegalovirus exposure and HLA in healthy donors. The CDR3 has 17 residues. V was pared by 4 bases and J by 4 bases, with 6 bases of the junction left unmatched. The germline CDR1 and CDR2 sequences are SGHRS and YFSETQ. Vbeta (60) and Jbeta (13) primers were used in the PCR. Profiled with immunoSEQ multiplex PCR; TCRdb holds only in-frame clones, not every one. The sample has approximately 30,000 clones; the top ten hold under 4.5%. Findings and limits, study-wide: Specificity for CMV antigens was confirmed in vitro for a few of the CMV-associated chains. Later work found that TCR association rates differed between HLA loci; DRB1 had the most and HLA-C the fewest. The study carried out a later analysis of TCR beta sequences. It associated 15,000 to 20,000 of them with specific HLA alleles at a false discovery rate of 0.05.

Worth noting for this clone: Its antigen remains unidentified.

The source is a man aged 40-49 years in good health and CMV-seronegative. This chain uses TRBV5-1 with TRBJ2-3; the match to TRBD2 covers 16 bases. The material sequenced was PBMCs. The CDR3 is CASSVGLAGGQADTQYF. DNA for the CDR3: TGCGCCAGCAGCGTGGGACTAGCGGGAGGGCAAGCAGATACGCAGTATTTT. Drawing the rest from reference TRBV5-1 and TRBJ2-3, the complete variable domain is KAGVTQTPRYLIKTRGQQVTLSCSPISGHRSVSWYQQTPGQGLQFLFEYFSETQRNKGNFPGRFSGRQFSNSRSEMNVSTLELGDSALYLCASSVGLAGGQADTQYFGPGTRLTVL.